Shown below are 5 T cell receptor beta chains from a single sample sequenced in a study of T cell responses to AZD1222 COVID-19 vaccine. Repertoires were generated with immunoSEQ multiplex PCR, while TCRdb's copy carries only in-frame clones and drops some. The table lists about 120,000 clones, 80% to 90% of them singletons, with around 9.3% in the top ten. This specimen was peripheral blood, taken on day 0 of AZD1222 vaccination. The receptors stem from an adult in good health.

This chain uses TRBV3-1 (or the pseudogene TRBV3-2) with TRBJ1-4, with D perhaps matching TRBD1 (5 bases). The CDR3 runs 13 residues. Germline values: CDR1 LGHDT, CDR2 YNNKEL (reference sequence). V was pared by 1 base and J by 12 bases, with 12 bases between. CDR3 sequence reads: CASSQVQVGELFF. The CDR3 bases are TGTGCCAGCAGCCAAGTACAGGTCGGAGAACTGTTTTTT.

V and J are TRBV5-4 and TRBJ2-2; D possibly uses TRBD1 or TRBD2 (6 bases each). CDR1 is SGHNT and CDR2 is YYREEE in the germline V gene (reference sequence). This CDR3 contains 15 residues. Trimming pared 1 base from V and 5 bases from J, leaving 12 bases between. In nucleotides, the CDR3 is TGTGCCAGCAGCTTGAGGCAGGGGAGGACCGGGGAGCTGTTTTTT. This sequence encodes CASSLRQGRTGELFF.

V usage is TRBV5-1 and J usage is TRBJ1-6; 7 nucleotides agree with TRBD1. This CDR3 region has 16 residues. V was pared by 4 bases and J by 6 bases, with 10 bases of the junction left unmatched. Germline V gives CDR1 SGHRS, CDR2 YFSETQ. The CDR3 DNA reads TGCGCCAGCAGCACTACCGGGACAGTATCTAATTCACCCCTCCACTTT. Translating it yields CASSTTGTVSNSPLHF.

This chain connects TRBV7-9 to TRBJ2-7, with D perhaps being TRBD1 or TRBD2 (6 bases each). The germline V and J ends were trimmed by 4 bases and 2 bases, with 15 bases remaining between them. The germline CDR1 and CDR2 sequences are SEHNR and FQNEAQ (reference sequence). This CDR3 spans 15 amino acids. DNA of the CDR3: TGTGCCAGCAGCTCCCCGGAGGGGGGCCCCTACGAGCAGTACTTC. Translated: CASSSPEGGPYEQYF.

The CDR3 spells CASSIRGGLSYEQYF. CDR3 DNA: TGTGCCAGTAGTATCCGGGGGGGCCTCTCCTACGAGCAGTACTTC. The chain employs TRBV19 and TRBJ2-7; 8 bases align to TRBD2. Trimming cost V 3 bases and J 0 bases; bases outside gene matches: 4. This CDR3 has 15 amino acids. Germline CDR1 and CDR2: LNHDA and SQIVND (reference sequence). Full variable domain (remainder filled in from reference TRBV19 and TRBJ2-7): DGGITQSPKYLFRKEGQNVTLSCEQNLNHDAMYWYRQDPGQGLRLIYYSQIVNDFQKGDIAEGYSVSREKKESFPLTVTSAQKNPTAFYLCASSIRGGLSYEQYFGPGTRLTVT.